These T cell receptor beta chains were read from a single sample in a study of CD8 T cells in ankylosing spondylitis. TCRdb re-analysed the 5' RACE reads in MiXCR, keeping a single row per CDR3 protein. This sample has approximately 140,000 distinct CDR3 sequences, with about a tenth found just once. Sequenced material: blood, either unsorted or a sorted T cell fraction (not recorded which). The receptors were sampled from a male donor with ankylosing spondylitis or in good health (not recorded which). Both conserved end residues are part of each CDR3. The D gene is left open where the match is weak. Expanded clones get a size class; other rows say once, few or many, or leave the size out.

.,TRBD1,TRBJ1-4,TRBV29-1,TGCAGCGTTGAAGAGACAGGGTGGAGTGAAAAACTGTTTTTT,CSVEETGWSEKLFF
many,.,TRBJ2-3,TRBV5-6,TGTGCCAGCAGCTTGGGTGCAGATACGCAGTATTTT,CASSLGADTQYF
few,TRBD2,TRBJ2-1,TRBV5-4,TGTGCCAGCAGCTTGGGCCAGCGGGAGTATTATGAGCAGTTCTTC,CASSLGQREYYEQFF
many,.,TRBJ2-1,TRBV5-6,TGTGCCAGCAGCGGAGACTACCGGCCAAGCTCCTACAATGAGCAGTTCTTC,CASSGDYRPSSYNEQFF
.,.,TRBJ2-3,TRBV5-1,TGCGCCAGCAGACCGGAAGGACAGCAGGCAGATACGCAGTATTTT,CASRPEGQQADTQYF
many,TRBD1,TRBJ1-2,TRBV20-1,TGCAGTGCATCTGTCGGACAGGGAATTAACTATGGCTACACCTTC,CSASVGQGINYGYTF
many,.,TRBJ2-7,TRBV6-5,TGTGCCAGCAGTTACGGAGGGGGGCTAACTGGTCGGCTTTACGAGCAGTACTTC,CASSYGGGLTGRLYEQYF
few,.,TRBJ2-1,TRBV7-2,TGTGCCAGCAGCCCCCGCCAGGGGAGTTTCGATGAGCAGTTCTTC,CASSPRQGSFDEQFF
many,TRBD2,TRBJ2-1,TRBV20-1,TGCAGTGCCCCGGGACTAGCGATTAGCTCCTACAATGAGCAGTTCTTC,CSAPGLAISSYNEQFF
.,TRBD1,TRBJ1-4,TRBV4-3,TGCGCCAGCAGCCACTGGGACAGGGCTGAAAAACTGTTTTTT,CASSHWDRAEKLFF
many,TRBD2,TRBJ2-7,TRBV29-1,TGCAGCGTCAGGACTAGCGGGAGCTTGTGGTCCGAGCAGTACTTC,CSVRTSGSLWSEQYF
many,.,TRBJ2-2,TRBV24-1,TGTGCCACCAGTGATTTGTGGCAGGAGGCCACCGGGGAGCTGTTTTTT,CATSDLWQEATGELFF
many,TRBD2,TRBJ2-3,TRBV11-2,TGTGCCAGCAGCTTAAGTTTCAGCCTAGCGGGAAAGACAGATACGCAGTATTTT,CASSLSFSLAGKTDTQYF
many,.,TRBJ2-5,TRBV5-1,TGCGCCAGCAGCTTGGGGTACGGAACCGGAGAGACCCAGTACTTC,CASSLGYGTGETQYF
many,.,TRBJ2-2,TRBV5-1,TGCGCCAGCAGCTATACCGCTACGACTAGTATCGCCGGGGAGCTGTTTTTT,CASSYTATTSIAGELFF
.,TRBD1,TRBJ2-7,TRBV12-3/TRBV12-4,TGTGCCAGCAGCCACCCGGGACAGGGCTACGAGCAGTACTTC,CASSHPGQGYEQYF
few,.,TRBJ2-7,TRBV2,TGTGCCAGCAGGGGTGGAGCAGGGAATTACGAGCAGTACTTC,CASRGGAGNYEQYF
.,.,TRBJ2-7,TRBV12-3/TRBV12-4,TGTGCCAGCAGTTTACGCGGTGCAGTTCCAAACTACGAGCAGTACTTC,CASSLRGAVPNYEQYF
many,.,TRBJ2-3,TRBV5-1,TGCGCCAGCAGCTTAGGGTGGGCCACAGATACGCAGTATTTT,CASSLGWATDTQYF
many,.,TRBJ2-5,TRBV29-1,TGCAGCGTCGATCCCAGGGAACAGACCCAGTACTTC,CSVDPREQTQYF
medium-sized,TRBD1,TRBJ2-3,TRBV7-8,TGTGCCAGCAGGCCCGAGGGACAGGGTACAGATACGCAGTATTTT,CASRPEGQGTDTQYF
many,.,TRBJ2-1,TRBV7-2,TGTGCCAGCAGCCCGATTTCTTGGGGAAACAATGAGCAGTTCTTC,CASSPISWGNNEQFF
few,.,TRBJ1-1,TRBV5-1,TGCGCCAGCAGCTGGTCAGGGGATGGGGGAACTGAAGCTTTCTTT,CASSWSGDGGTEAFF
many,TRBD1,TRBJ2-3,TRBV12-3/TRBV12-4,TGTGCCAGCAGCTGGACAGGGAGCACAGATACGCAGTATTTT,CASSWTGSTDTQYF
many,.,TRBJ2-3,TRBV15,TGTGCCACCAGCGTCGGAATTATACCTTATACGCAGTATTTT,CATSVGIIPYTQYF
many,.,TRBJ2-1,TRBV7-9,TGTGCCAGCAGCTTACCTGGGGGTCTAGCGTTGGGTGAGCAGTTCTTC,CASSLPGGLALGEQFF
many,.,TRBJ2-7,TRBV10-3,TGTGCCATCAGTGAGTTGGGAGCAGACCCTACCTACGAGCAGTACTTC,CAISELGADPTYEQYF
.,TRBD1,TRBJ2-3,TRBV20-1,TGCAGTGCTCCCAGCCGGGACAGGGGTTTGGATACGCAGTATTTT,CSAPSRDRGLDTQYF
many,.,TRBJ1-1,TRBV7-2,TGTGCCAGCAGCCCCTTCTTTGAAGCTTTCTTT,CASSPFFEAFF
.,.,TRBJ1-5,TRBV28,TGTGCCAGCGGGGGAGTGGCGCAGCCCCAGCATTTT,CASGGVAQPQHF